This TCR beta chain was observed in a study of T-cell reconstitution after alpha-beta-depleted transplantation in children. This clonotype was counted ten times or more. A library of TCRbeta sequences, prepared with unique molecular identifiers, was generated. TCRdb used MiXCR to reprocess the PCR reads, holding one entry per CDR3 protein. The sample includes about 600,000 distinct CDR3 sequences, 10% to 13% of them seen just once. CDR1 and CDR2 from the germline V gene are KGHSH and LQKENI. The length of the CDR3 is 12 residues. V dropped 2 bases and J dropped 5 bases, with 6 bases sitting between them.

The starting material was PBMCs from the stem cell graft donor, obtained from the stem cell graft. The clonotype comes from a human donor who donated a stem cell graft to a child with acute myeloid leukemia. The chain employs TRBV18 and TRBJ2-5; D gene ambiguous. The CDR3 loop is CASSPTRETQYF. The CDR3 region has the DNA TGTGCCAGCTCACCAACACGGGAGACCCAGTACTTC.